The T cell receptor (beta chain) under discussion was sequenced for a study of CD8+ T cells in alopecia areata. Study-wide background: Female C3H/HeJ recipients aged roughly 6-11 weeks got skin from C3H/HeJ graft donors aged roughly 6-12 months that had spontaneous alopecia. Findings of the study overall: Greater clonality was observed in lesional scalp samples, especially alopecia totalis/universalis, versus normal scalp.

Scientists pooled cutaneous lymph node cells and sorted them on CD4, CD8alpha, NKG2D, NKG2ACE and other markers. The CDR3 sequence is 15 residues long. Germline V gene data show CDR1 as NSQYPW and CDR2 as LRSPGD (reference sequence). This clone was seen at least ten times. Its antigen is not identified. Gene names and germline match the mouse. With the read ending 4 residues before the CDR3 end, the germline J gene is used to fill in that end. Other nucleotide sequences in the sample specify the same CDR3. cDNA serving as the sequencing template came from extracted, reverse transcribed RNA. Clones were sequenced by immunoSEQ multiplex PCR, and TCRdb holds only the in-frame ones, with some missing. The sample holds over 250,000 clones, and no clone turns up only once.

V gene TRBV1 combines with J gene TRBJ2-5; 9 bases line up with TRBD1. The sequence derives from a C3H/HeJ mouse with alopecia areata. The strain's MHC type: H2-k. The material sequenced was CD4+ T cells sorted from a lymph node. The CDR3 DNA, read in part, is TGCACCTGCAGTGCAGATAACAGGGGGCGGGAC. It codes for CTCSADNRGRD. The full CDR3 protein is CTCSADNRGRDTQYF.